Below are 30 T cell receptor beta chains sequenced from a single sample in a study of shared clonotypes between healthy human individuals. CD45RO-negative cells were positively selected for CCR7, leaving out terminally differentiated effector memory CD45RA+ cells. Libraries were prepared by immunoSEQ multiplex PCR; TCRdb keeps only in-frame clonotypes and omits some of them. This table holds about 580,000 clones, more than 95% found once. Sequenced: naive CD8+ T cells sorted from blood. These receptor sequences come from a man aged 30 to 39 in good health.

The V gene is TRBV7-8, the J gene TRBJ2-1; D is possibly TRBD1 (5 bases). CDR1 and CDR2 from the germline V gene are SGHVS and FQNEAQ. The CDR3 sequence is 15 residues long. Trimming stripped 5 bases from V and 5 bases from J, with 16 bases between. The CDR3 nucleotides are TGTGCCAGCAGCCCTCACTTGGGGCGGAACAATGAGCAGTTCTTC. It specifies CASSPHLGRNNEQFF.

The J gene is TRBJ2-3, the V gene TRBV25-1, with D tentatively TRBD1 (6 bases). This CDR3 comprises 15 residues. The V and J ends lost 5 bases and 1 base respectively, with 13 bases between them. CDR1 and CDR2 (germline): MGHDK, SYGVNS. The CDR3 loop is CASSPWTDGTDTQYF. The DNA for the CDR3 is TGTGCCAGCAGTCCTTGGACAGATGGCACAGATACGCAGTATTTT.

CDR3 sequence: CASSPTYGAVSYEQYF. The CDR3 DNA reads as TGCGCCAGCAGCCCGACTTACGGGGCGGTCTCCTACGAGCAGTACTTC. This sequence joins TRBV5-1 and TRBJ2-7; the D call may be TRBD1 or TRBD2 (5 bases each). The CDR3 is made up of 16 amino acids. Germline CDR1 is SGHRS and CDR2 is YFSETQ. Trimming pared 4 bases from V and 0 bases from J, leaving 17 bases between.

In the case of this clone: Other DNA sequences in this specimen translate into the identical CDR3. The V and J genes are TRBV27 and TRBJ2-2; D unresolved. Germline V lookup: CDR1 MNHEY, CDR2 SMNVEV (reference sequence). The germline V and J ends were trimmed by 2 bases and 8 bases, with 3 bases remaining between them. The CDR3 is 11 amino acids. CDR3 residues: CASSLSGELFF. The CDR3 bases are TGTGCCAGCAGTTTAAGTGGGGAGCTGTTTTTT.

The chain links TRBV4-3 to TRBJ2-2, with 7 bases fitting TRBD1. Looked up from germline, CDR1 is LGHNA and CDR2 is YSLEER. CDR3 length: 16 residues. J gave up 4 bases and V 4 bases, and 9 bases lay outside the gene matches. The CDR3 loop reads CASSPDQGEFTGELFF. Here the CDR3 DNA reads TGCGCCAGCAGCCCGGATCAGGGGGAATTCACCGGGGAGCTGTTTTTT.

This clone was seen only once. The chain joins TRBV9 to TRBJ2-1; the match to TRBD2 covers 7 bases. V was pared by 7 bases and J by 5 bases, with 3 bases of the junction left unmatched. The CDR3 is made up of 12 amino acids. The germline gives CDR1 SGDLS, CDR2 YYNGEE. This CDR3 is CASAREDNEQFF. The CDR3 region has the DNA TGTGCCAGCGCCCGGGAGGACAATGAGCAGTTCTTC.

The chain couples TRBV11-2 to TRBJ2-1, with D unresolved. Deletions cut 5 bases from V and 13 bases from J, with 15 bases between. Germline V gene data show CDR1 as SGHAT and CDR2 as FQNNGV. The CDR3 spans 12 residues. The CDR3 coding sequence is TGTGCCAGCAGCCCACCATCCGACTTACAGTTCTTC. This sequence encodes CASSPPSDLQFF.

V gene TRBV28 combines with J gene TRBJ2-7; D might be TRBD2 (6 bases). The ends were cut back, 6 bases at V and 4 bases at J, with 22 bases in the middle. Per germline, CDR1 MDHEN and CDR2 SYDVKM. There are 16 residues in the CDR3. CDR3 sequence: CASSWAGRLEGYEQYF. The CDR3 DNA sequence: TGTGCCAGCAGCTGGGCGGGACGACTCGAGGGGTACGAGCAGTACTTC. The variable domain in full, with the rest retrieved from reference TRBV28 and TRBJ2-7, is DVKVTQSSRYLVKRTGEKVFLECVQDMDHENMFWYRQDPGLGLRLIYFSYDVKMKEKGDIPEGYSVSREKKERFSLILESASTNQTSMYLCASSWAGRLEGYEQYFGPGTRLTVT.

The rearrangement links TRBV7-9 to TRBJ2-7; D assignment may be TRBD1 or TRBD2 (6 bases each). V dropped 3 bases and J dropped 4 bases, with 16 bases sitting between them. Germline V gene lookup returns CDR1 SEHNR and CDR2 FQNEAQ (reference sequence). The CDR3 is 15 amino acids. Here the CDR3 reads CASSFKVGGSYEQYF. CDR3 nucleotides: TGTGCCAGCAGCTTCAAGGTCGGGGGCTCGTACGAGCAGTACTTC.

The CDR3 is CASSPKGEIEKLFF. The CDR3 coding sequence is TGTGCCAGCAGCCCAAAGGGGGAGATTGAAAAACTGTTTTTT. This sequence joins TRBV7-9 and TRBJ1-4; D is perhaps TRBD1 (6 bases). This CDR3 has 14 residues. CDR1 is SEHNR, CDR2 FQNEAQ, per germline (reference sequence). The V gene lost 5 bases and the J gene lost 7 bases, with 14 bases spanning the gap.

The V and J genes are TRBV27 and TRBJ2-7; 14 bases are a match to TRBD2. Germline CDR1 MNHEY, CDR2 SMNVEV (reference sequence). This CDR3 contains 18 residues. Germline trimming cut 5 bases from V and 4 bases from J; bases unmatched to any gene: 13. The CDR3: CASSGRLAGGRGSYEQYF. In DNA, the CDR3 is TGTGCCAGCAGTGGGAGACTAGCGGGAGGGAGGGGGAGTTACGAGCAGTACTTC.

The V gene is TRBV14, the J gene TRBJ2-7; 8 bases fit TRBD2. The V gene end was trimmed by 1 base and the J gene end by 4 bases; junction bases not matched to a gene: 6. This CDR3 spans 15 amino acids. The germline CDR1 and CDR2 sequences are SGHDN and FVKESK. The CDR3 spells CASSQVGAGGYEQYF. The CDR3 bases are TGTGCCAGCAGCCAAGTAGGGGCGGGAGGATACGAGCAGTACTTC.

Remarks on this clone: The sample has other DNA sequences that encode this CDR3 too. The gene calls are TRBV27 and TRBJ2-3; weak D call: TRBD2 (6 bases). Germline lookup yields CDR1 MNHEY and CDR2 SMNVEV (reference sequence). The CDR3 loop spans 14 amino acids. Trimming took 6 bases from V and 3 from J, leaving 13 bases between them. In nucleotides, the CDR3 is TGTGCCAGCAGCCTCCTGGGGGGAACAGATACGCAGTATTTT. This sequence encodes CASSLLGGTDTQYF.

V and J are TRBV5-1 and TRBJ2-7; 7 nucleotides agree with TRBD1. CDR1 and CDR2 (germline): SGHRS, YFSETQ. This CDR3 region has 15 residues. After removal of 3 bases from V and 0 bases from J, the junction contained 6 bases not matched to a gene. CDR3 nucleotide sequence: TGCGCCAGCAGCTGGTTGGACAGGTTCTCCTACGAGCAGTACTTC. Its protein is CASSWLDRFSYEQYF.

The chain uses TRBV6-1 and TRBJ2-7; TRBD1 or TRBD2 may be the D gene (5 bases each). The CDR3 covers 14 residues. Germline CDR1 MNHNS, CDR2 SASEGT. Deletions cut 4 bases from V and 0 bases from J, with 10 bases between. For the CDR3, the DNA is TGTGCCAGCAGTGGCCGGGACGGCTCCTACGAGCAGTACTTC. Its protein product is CASSGRDGSYEQYF.

The chain uses TRBV27 and TRBJ1-1; D is undetermined. Germline lookup yields CDR1 MNHEY and CDR2 SMNVEV (reference sequence). V was clipped by 0 bases and J by 4 bases, with 15 bases between them. The CDR3 consists of 16 residues. For the CDR3, the DNA is TGTGCCAGCAGTTTATCGGCTGGTCTAGGGCCCACTGAAGCTTTCTTT. Translated: CASSLSAGLGPTEAFF.

The chain is built from TRBV7-7 and TRBJ2-7; TRBD1 aligns across 8 bases. The length of the CDR3 is 15 residues. V lost 5 bases and J lost 3; bases outside the gene matches: 9. Germline loops: CDR1 SSHAT, CDR2 FNYEAQ (reference sequence). The CDR3 here is CASSPSPTGGYEQYF. CDR3 DNA: TGTGCCAGCAGCCCCTCTCCCACAGGGGGCTACGAGCAGTACTTC.

The chain is built from TRBV7-8 and TRBJ2-2; 10 bases match TRBD2. Germline CDR1 and CDR2: SGHVS and FQNEAQ. The ends lost 3 bases at V and 3 bases at J; junction bases unmatched: 4. This CDR3 comprises 16 residues. The CDR3: CASSFGLAGDTGELFF. CDR3 nucleotide sequence: TGTGCCAGCAGCTTCGGGCTAGCGGGAGACACCGGGGAGCTGTTTTTT.

V usage is TRBV27 and J usage is TRBJ2-7; D might be TRBD2 (6 bases). Germline V lookup: CDR1 MNHEY, CDR2 SMNVEV (reference sequence). V was pared by 10 bases and J by 5 bases, with 33 bases between. The length of the CDR3 is 18 residues. The CDR3, as DNA: TGTGCCACCGAACTAACCCCCCGCTCGTTGCGGGAATGGGACGAGCAGTACTTC. Translation gives CATELTPRSLREWDEQYF.

This rearrangement joins TRBV7-2 to TRBJ2-7, with D hard to call. CDR1 and CDR2 from the germline V gene are SGHTA and FQGNSA. CDR3 length: 15 amino acids. Deletions cut 5 bases from V and 3 bases from J, with 17 bases between. The CDR3: CASSIVTRFGYEQYF. The CDR3 DNA follows: TGTGCCAGCAGCATAGTGACAAGATTCGGCTACGAGCAGTACTTC.

The chain links TRBV15 to TRBJ2-6; the match to TRBD1 covers 11 bases. The germline V gene has CDR1 LNHNV and CDR2 YYDKDF (reference sequence). V was clipped by 2 bases and J by 1 base; unmatched bases: 4. This CDR3 region has 18 residues. In DNA, the CDR3 is TGTGCCACCAGCAGAAGGACAGGGGGCCGGTCTGGGGCCAACGTCCTGACTTTC. Translation gives CATSRRTGGRSGANVLTF.

J is TRBJ2-2 and V is TRBV9; 13 bases line up with TRBD2. Germline loops: CDR1 SGDLS, CDR2 YYNGEE. Trimming removed 0 bases from V and 5 bases from J; junction bases left unmatched: 7. The CDR3 spans 18 residues. CDR3 coding DNA: TGTGCCAGCAGCGTAGAGGGACTAGCGGGACCTATTACCGGGGAGCTGTTTTTT. Translated: CASSVEGLAGPITGELFF.

The J gene is TRBJ2-7, the V gene TRBV14, with a tentative D call TRBD2 (5 bases). Germline V lookup: CDR1 SGHDN, CDR2 FVKESK. The CDR3 runs to 14 residues. V dropped 6 bases and J dropped 3 bases, with 15 bases sitting between them. The chain's CDR3 is CASRRTGLFYEQYF. Written as DNA, the CDR3 is TGTGCCAGCAGACGTACTGGACTTTTCTACGAGCAGTACTTC. Complete variable domain (other parts from reference TRBV14 and TRBJ2-7): EAGVTQFPSHSVIEKGQTVTLRCDPISGHDNLYWYRRVMGKEIKFLLHFVKESKQDESGMPNNRFLAERTGGTYSTLKVQPAELEDSGVYFCASRRTGLFYEQYFGPGTRLTVT.

This clone came up once. The CDR3 is CASSEWVDSNQPQHF. DNA of the CDR3: TGTGCCAGCAGTGAATGGGTGGATAGCAATCAGCCCCAGCATTTT. The chain uses TRBV6-1 and TRBJ1-5, with unresolved D. CDR1 and CDR2 from the germline V gene are MNHNS and SASEGT. The CDR3 extends over 15 amino acids. V dropped 2 bases and J dropped 0 bases, with 8 bases sitting between them.

The rearrangement uses TRBV6-1 and TRBJ2-7; D unresolved. The CDR3 covers 11 residues. Germline assignment: CDR1 MNHNS and CDR2 SASEGT. The V end was cut by 6 bases, the J end by 1 base, with 4 bases between. CDR3 loop: CASRESYEQYF. CDR3 DNA sequence: TGTGCCAGCAGAGAATCCTACGAGCAGTACTTC.

The chain carries TRBV9 and TRBJ2-2; the D gene is possibly TRBD1 (6 bases). The CDR3 contains 15 residues. CDR1 is SGDLS and CDR2 is YYNGEE in the germline V gene. V was trimmed by 10 bases and J by 5 bases, leaving 21 bases between them. The CDR3, as DNA: TGTGCCTCCACGCCGGTACAGGGAATTACCGGGGAGCTGTTTTTT. Translated: CASTPVQGITGELFF.

The chain joins TRBV7-9 to TRBJ2-7, with a tentative D call TRBD2 (5 bases). Trimming stripped 5 bases from V and 6 bases from J, with 14 bases between. The CDR3 has 13 amino acids. The germline CDR1 and CDR2 sequences are SEHNR and FQNEAQ (reference sequence). The CDR3 DNA reads as TGTGCCAGCAGCCTGAGTTCGGCGGGCGAGCAGTACTTC. Encoded protein: CASSLSSAGEQYF. The full variable domain, its missing parts supplied by reference TRBV7-9 and TRBJ2-7, is DTGVSQNPRHKITKRGQNVTFRCDPISEHNRLYWYRQTLGQGPEFLTYFQNEAQLEKSRLLSDRFSAERPKGSFSTLEIQRTEQGDSAMYLCASSLSSAGEQYFGPGTRLTVT.

The chain recombines TRBV5-6 with TRBJ2-7, with D possibly being TRBD2 (6 bases). Per germline, CDR1 SGHDT and CDR2 YYEEEE. This CDR3 is 15 amino acids long. The V and J ends lost 1 base and 6 bases respectively, with 17 bases between them. The CDR3 DNA sequence: TGTGCCAGCAGCTTGAAGGAGGGCCCAGCGATCGAGCAGTACTTC. Protein sequence: CASSLKEGPAIEQYF.

This clone came up once. V gene TRBV7-9 combines with J gene TRBJ1-2; 8 bases fit TRBD1. Germline CDR1 and CDR2: SEHNR and FQNEAQ (reference sequence). This CDR3 is 14 amino acids long. J lost 4 bases, V lost 1 base, and 2 bases had no gene match. The CDR3 protein is CASSLVGTGYGYTF. In DNA, the CDR3 is TGTGCCAGCAGCTTAGTTGGGACAGGCTATGGCTACACCTTC.

V is TRBV27 and J is TRBJ2-5; D is unresolved. Trimming removed 11 bases from V and 5 bases from J, with 15 bases in between. Germline V gene data show CDR1 as MNHEY and CDR2 as SMNVEV (reference sequence). The CDR3 sequence is 12 residues long. The CDR3 nucleotides read TGTGCCCTCCACGGACGTGGTGAGACCCAGTACTTC. It codes for CALHGRGETQYF.